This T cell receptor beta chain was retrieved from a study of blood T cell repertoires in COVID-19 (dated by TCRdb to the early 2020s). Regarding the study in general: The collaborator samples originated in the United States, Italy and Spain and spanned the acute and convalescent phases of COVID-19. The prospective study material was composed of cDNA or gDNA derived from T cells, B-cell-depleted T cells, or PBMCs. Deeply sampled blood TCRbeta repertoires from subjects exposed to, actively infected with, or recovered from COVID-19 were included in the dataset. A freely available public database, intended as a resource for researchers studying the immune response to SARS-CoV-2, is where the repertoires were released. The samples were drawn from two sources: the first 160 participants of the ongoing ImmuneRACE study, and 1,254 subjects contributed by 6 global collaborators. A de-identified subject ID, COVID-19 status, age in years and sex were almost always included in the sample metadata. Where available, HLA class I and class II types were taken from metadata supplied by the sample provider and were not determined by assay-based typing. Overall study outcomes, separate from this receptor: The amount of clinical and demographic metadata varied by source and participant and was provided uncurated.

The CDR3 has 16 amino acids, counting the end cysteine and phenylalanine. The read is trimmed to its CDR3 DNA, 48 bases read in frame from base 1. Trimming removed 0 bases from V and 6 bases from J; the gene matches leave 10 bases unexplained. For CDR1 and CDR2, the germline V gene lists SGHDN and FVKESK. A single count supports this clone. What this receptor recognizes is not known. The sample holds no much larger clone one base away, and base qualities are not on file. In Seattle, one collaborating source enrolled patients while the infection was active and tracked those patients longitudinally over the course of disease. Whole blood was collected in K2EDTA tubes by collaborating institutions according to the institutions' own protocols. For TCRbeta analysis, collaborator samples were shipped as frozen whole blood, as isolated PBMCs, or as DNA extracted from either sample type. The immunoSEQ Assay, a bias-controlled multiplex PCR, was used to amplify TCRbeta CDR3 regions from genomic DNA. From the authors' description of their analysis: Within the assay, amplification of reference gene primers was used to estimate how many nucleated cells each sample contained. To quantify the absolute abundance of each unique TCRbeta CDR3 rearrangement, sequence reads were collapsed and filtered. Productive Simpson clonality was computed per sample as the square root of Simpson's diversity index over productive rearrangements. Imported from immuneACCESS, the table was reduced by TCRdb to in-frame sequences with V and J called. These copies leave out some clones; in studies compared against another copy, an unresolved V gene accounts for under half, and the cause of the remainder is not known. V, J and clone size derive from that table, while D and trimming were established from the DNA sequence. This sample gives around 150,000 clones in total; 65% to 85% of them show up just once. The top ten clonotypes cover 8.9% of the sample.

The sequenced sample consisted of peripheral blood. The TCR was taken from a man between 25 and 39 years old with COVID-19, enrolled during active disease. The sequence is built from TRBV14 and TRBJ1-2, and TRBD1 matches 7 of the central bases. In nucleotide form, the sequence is TGTGCCAGCAGCCAAGAAGGGTCGAACAGGGGAGATGGCTACACCTTC. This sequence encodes CASSQEGSNRGDGYTF. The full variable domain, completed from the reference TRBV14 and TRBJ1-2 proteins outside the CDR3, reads EAGVTQFPSHSVIEKGQTVTLRCDPISGHDNLYWYRRVMGKEIKFLLHFVKESKQDESGMPNNRFLAERTGGTYSTLKVQPAELEDSGVYFCASSQEGSNRGDGYTFGSGTRLTVV.